The 20 T cell receptor beta chains reported below all come from one sample, sequenced in a study of vaccination and CD4 T cells after COVID-19. What these receptors recognize is not known. At the Johns Hopkins FTIC core, DNA taken from cultured CD4+ T cells was sequenced by way of the Oncomine TCR Beta short-read assay. One entry per CDR3 protein results from TCRdb running MiXCR on the PCR reads. The repertoire includes about 7,000 distinct CDR3 sequences, about 30% of them detected once, and roughly 28% sits in the top ten. The treatment was: roughly 10-day PBMC culture with coronavirus spike peptide pools or control peptides (ViraFEST assay). According to the study, CD4+ T cells from the unexposed donor were gathered ahead of the COVID-19 pandemic (2011-2018). Material: CD4+ T cells from blood, cultured in vitro. The receptors shown here come from a human donor in good health.

By share of the sample, this clonotype is medium-sized. The CDR3 loop reads CASSEMNGGPNTEAFF. The CDR3 nucleotides read TGTGCCAGCAGTGAAATGAATGGGGGCCCGAACACTGAAGCTTTCTTT. This sequence joins TRBV6-1 and TRBJ1-1; D possibly corresponds to TRBD1 (6 bases). V lost 2 bases and J lost 1, with 14 bases in between. Germline V gene data show CDR1 as MNHNS and CDR2 as SASEGT. This CDR3 spans 16 amino acids.

This clonotype was detected only a few times. The V and J genes are TRBV10-3 and TRBJ2-5, with D possibly matching TRBD2 (6 bases). Germline CDR1 reads ENHRY; CDR2 reads SYGVKD. The ends were cut back, 6 bases at V and 3 bases at J, with 14 bases in the middle. CDR3 length: 14 residues. The CDR3, as DNA: TGTGCCATCAGCGCCGGGACTGTTGAAGAGACCCAGTACTTC. It codes for CAISAGTVEETQYF.

The chain links TRBV7-9 to TRBJ2-3; 9 bases align to TRBD2. Germline V gives CDR1 SEHNR, CDR2 FQNEAQ (reference sequence). J gave up 2 bases and V 7 bases, and 16 bases lay outside the gene matches. The CDR3 spans 18 residues. This CDR3 is CASNQAGLSGGHTDTQYF. Here the CDR3 DNA reads TGTGCCAGCAACCAGGCTGGCCTTAGCGGGGGTCACACAGATACGCAGTATTTT. Together with reference TRBV7-9 and TRBJ2-3, the CDR3 gives the full variable domain: DTGVSQNPRHKITKRGQNVTFRCDPISEHNRLYWYRQTLGQGPEFLTYFQNEAQLEKSRLLSDRFSAERPKGSFSTLEIQRTEQGDSAMYLCASNQAGLSGGHTDTQYFGPGTRLTVL.

The CDR3 sequence is CASSLMGDPETQYF. CDR3 nucleotides: TGTGCCAGCAGTTTGATGGGGGATCCGGAGACCCAGTACTTC. The genes are TRBV27 and TRBJ2-5; tentatively, D is TRBD1 or TRBD2 (5 bases each). The CDR3 is 14 residues long. Trimming stripped 3 bases from V and 5 bases from J, with 13 bases between. Germline V CDR1 and CDR2: MNHEY, SMNVEV (reference sequence).

CDR3 in amino acids: CASRLPGQEYGYTF. In nucleotides, the CDR3 is TGTGCCAGCAGGCTACCTGGACAGGAGTATGGCTACACCTTC. The J gene is TRBJ1-2, the V gene TRBV6-1; 7 bases map to TRBD1. This CDR3 is 14 amino acids long. V lost 6 bases and J lost 5; bases outside the gene matches: 9. The germline V gene has CDR1 MNHNS and CDR2 SASEGT.

This rearrangement joins TRBV19 to TRBJ2-7; the match to TRBD1 covers 7 bases. V trimming: 2 bases; J trimming: 2 bases; junction bases outside the gene matches: 6. This CDR3 spans 15 amino acids. CDR1 is LNHDA and CDR2 is SQIVND in the germline V gene (reference sequence). The CDR3 region has the DNA TGTGCCAGTAGTATAAAGGGGGCCTCAACCTACGAGCAGTACTTC. It specifies CASSIKGASTYEQYF.

This clonotype was counted a few times. V gene TRBV2 combines with J gene TRBJ1-1; tentatively, D is TRBD1 (5 bases). The germline CDR1 and CDR2 sequences are SNHLY and FYNNEI. V was cut by 3 bases and J by 1 base, with 12 bases left in between. CDR3 length: 15 residues. The CDR3 region has the DNA TGTGCCAGCAGTGAGCTGGACACGTGGAACACTGAAGCTTTCTTT. It is translated as CASSELDTWNTEAFF.

This clonotype was seen more than once but under ten times. This chain links TRBV20-1 with TRBJ2-2; TRBD1 matches 9 bases. The V and J ends lost 6 bases and 3 bases, in that order; junction bases with no gene match: 2. CDR1 is DFQATT, CDR2 SNEGSKA, per germline (reference sequence). The CDR3 runs 13 residues. In DNA, the CDR3 is TGCAGTGCAACAGGGGGCTACACCGGGGAGCTGTTTTTT. Translation: CSATGGYTGELFF.

By frequency in the sample, this clonotype is medium-sized. The chain carries TRBV9 and TRBJ2-4, with TRBD1 as a possible D gene (6 bases). Per germline, CDR1 SGDLS and CDR2 YYNGEE. The CDR3 totals 13 residues. V gave up 0 bases and J gave up 10 bases, with 11 bases separating them. CDR3 DNA sequence: TGTGCCAGCAGCGTAGTACAGGGAACGATTCAGTACTTC. It yields the protein CASSVVQGTIQYF.

DNA of the CDR3: TGTGCCACCAGTGATTCATACCAAGAGACCCAGTACTTC. Protein product: CATSDSYQETQYF. The chain uses TRBV24-1 and TRBJ2-5, with no clear D. CDR3 size: 13 residues. The germline V gene has CDR1 KGHDR and CDR2 SFDVKD. Trimming took off 2 bases at V and 0 bases at J, with 3 bases between the two ends.

The chain combines TRBV30 with TRBJ1-5; D is unclear. This CDR3 comprises 13 residues. The ends were cut back, 0 bases at V and 0 bases at J, with 3 bases in the middle. The germline V gene has CDR1 GTSNPN and CDR2 SVGIG (reference sequence). The CDR3 bases are TGTGCCTGGAGTGTTTTTAGCAATCAGCCCCAGCATTTT. Amino acid sequence: CAWSVFSNQPQHF.

The J gene is TRBJ2-7, the V gene TRBV7-2; D is uncertain. Germline CDR1 is SGHTA and CDR2 is FQGNSA. V was clipped by 0 bases and J by 7 bases, with 13 bases between them. The CDR3 loop spans 14 amino acids. The chain's CDR3 is CASSLALIGREQYF. CDR3 bases: TGTGCCAGCAGCTTAGCGCTAATAGGGCGGGAGCAGTACTTC.

This clonotype was counted between two and nine times. CDR3 sequence: CASSLGGLAGAVGAIRETQYF. The DNA for the CDR3 is TGTGCCAGCAGCTTAGGGGGACTAGCGGGGGCTGTGGGAGCCATTCGAGAGACCCAGTACTTC. The chain recombines TRBV7-9 with TRBJ2-5; 14 bases are shared with TRBD2. The CDR3 consists of 21 residues. CDR1 is SEHNR and CDR2 is FQNEAQ in the germline V gene (reference sequence). V was clipped by 1 base and J by 4 bases; unmatched bases: 17.

The chain joins TRBV20-1 to TRBJ1-1, with TRBD1 matching 7 bases. From germline, CDR1 is DFQATT and CDR2 SNEGSKA (reference sequence). The CDR3 contains 13 residues. V gave up 3 bases and J gave up 5 bases; unmatched junction bases: 6. The CDR3 sequence is CSASPGGETEAFF. The CDR3 region has the DNA TGCAGTGCTAGCCCAGGGGGAGAGACTGAAGCTTTCTTT.

This clonotype showed up just a few times. This sequence joins TRBV5-4 and TRBJ1-2, with a weak D call TRBD1 (5 bases). V was trimmed by 3 bases and J by 6 bases, leaving 12 bases between them. Germline assignment: CDR1 SGHNT and CDR2 YYREEE (reference sequence). The CDR3 extends over 13 amino acids. The CDR3 nucleotides are TGTGCCAGCAGCTCCGACGGGACCAATGGCTACACCTTC. Protein sequence: CASSSDGTNGYTF.

This clonotype was counted between two and nine times. The chain is built from TRBV7-8 and TRBJ1-1, with 7 bases fitting TRBD1. The J segment lost 11 bases and the V segment lost 7 bases, leaving 10 bases of the junction unmatched. Germline CDR1 SGHVS, CDR2 FQNEAQ. CDR3 length equals 12 residues. As DNA, the CDR3 is TGTGCCAGCAAGAAAAGAGGGGGCAATGCTTTCTTT. This sequence encodes CASKKRGGNAFF.

The CDR3 region has the DNA TGTGCCATCGGAATTGAGACAGGGCTCTATAATTCACCCCTCCACTTT. This encodes CAIGIETGLYNSPLHF. This rearrangement joins TRBV10-3 to TRBJ1-6, with 7 bases matching TRBD1. CDR1 is ENHRY and CDR2 is SYGVKD in the germline V gene. V dropped 8 bases and J dropped 3; count of bases not matched to a gene: 10. This CDR3 has 16 residues.

This clonotype was picked up a small number of times. The gene calls are TRBV30 and TRBJ1-5; D is perhaps TRBD1 (5 bases). Trimming shortened V by 3 bases and J by 6 bases, and 12 bases separated the two germline ends. Germline-derived CDR1 and CDR2 are GTSNPN and SVGIG (reference sequence). CDR3 length: 13 residues. CDR3 amino acids: CAWSLSGLQPQHF. The DNA for the CDR3 is TGTGCCTGGAGCCTCTCGGGGCTTCAGCCCCAGCATTTT.

The chain recombines TRBV5-1 with TRBJ2-3, with 9 positions matching TRBD1. The trim removed 4 bases at V and 1 base at J, leaving 1 base unmatched. This CDR3 spans 14 amino acids. CDR1 SGHRS and CDR2 YFSETQ come from the germline V gene. CDR3 region: CASSRDRGTDTQYF. The CDR3 DNA reads as TGCGCCAGCAGCCGGGACAGGGGCACAGATACGCAGTATTTT.

This clonotype was observed a few times. The V and J genes are TRBV6-1 and TRBJ1-5; 7 nucleotides line up with TRBD1. CDR3 length: 15 residues. Trimming took 4 bases from V and 4 from J; bases not matched to a gene: 7. CDR1 is MNHNS, CDR2 SASEGT, per germline. The CDR3 region has the DNA TGTGCCAGCAGTGGGGCAGGGACAGAGAATCAGCCCCAGCATTTT. Amino acids: CASSGAGTENQPQHF.